The TCR beta chain under discussion was sequenced for a study of neurological immune-mediated disorders. The V segment lost 4 bases and the J segment 3 bases; nucleotides outside the gene matches: 5. The germline V gene has CDR1 SQVTM and CDR2 ANQGSEA. CDR3 length equals 15 residues. The study's findings and limits: When the repertoires were grouped phylogenetically, those of 18 of the 34 multiple sclerosis patients came together in a single cluster of related CDR3 sequences, which points to a possible repertoire-level signature. HTLV-1-associated myelopathy had the most TCR clonal expansion, and multiple sclerosis had the least, less than healthy controls.

5'RACE with 10-nucleotide random UMIs produced the cDNA. Via MiXCR, TCRdb re-called the 5' RACE reads, giving one row per CDR3 protein. The table records about 25,000 distinct CDR3 sequences, around 3.2% of them present only once. This clonotype was counted ten times or more. Antigen specificity is unknown. The origin of this receptor is a woman in her twenties or thirties with multiple sclerosis. Sequencing input: PBMCs. This rearrangement joins TRBV29-1 to TRBJ2-7, with 14 bases lining up with TRBD2. The CDR3 coding sequence is TGCAGCGTTGCCCGGGGACTAGCGGGGGTCTACGAGCAGTACTTC. Amino acid sequence: CSVARGLAGVYEQYF.